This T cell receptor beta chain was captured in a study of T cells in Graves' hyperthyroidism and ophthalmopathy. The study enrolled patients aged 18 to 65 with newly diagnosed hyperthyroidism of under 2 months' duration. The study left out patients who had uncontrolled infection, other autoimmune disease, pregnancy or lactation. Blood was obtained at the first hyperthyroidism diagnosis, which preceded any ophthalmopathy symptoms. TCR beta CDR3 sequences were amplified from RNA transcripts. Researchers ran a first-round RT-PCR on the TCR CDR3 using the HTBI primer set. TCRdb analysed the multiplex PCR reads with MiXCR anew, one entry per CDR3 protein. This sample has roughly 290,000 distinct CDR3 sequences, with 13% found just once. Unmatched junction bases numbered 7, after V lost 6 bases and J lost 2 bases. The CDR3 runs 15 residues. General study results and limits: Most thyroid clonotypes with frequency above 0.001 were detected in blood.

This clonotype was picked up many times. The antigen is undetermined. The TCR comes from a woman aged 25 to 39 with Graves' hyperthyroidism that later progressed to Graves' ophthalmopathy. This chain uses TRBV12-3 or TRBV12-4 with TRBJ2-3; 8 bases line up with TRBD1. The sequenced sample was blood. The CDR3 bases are TGTGCCAGCAGCGAGGACAGGGCCTTCACAGATACGCAGTATTTT. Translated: CASSEDRAFTDTQYF.